These 6 T cell receptor beta chains were all obtained from the same sample, sequenced in a study of T cell responses to AZD1222 COVID-19 vaccine. Method: immunoSEQ multiplex PCR; TCRdb's copy keeps in-frame clones and lacks some. The sample consists of 110,000 or so clones, 82% of them appearing once. This specimen consisted of peripheral blood, obtained on day 0 of AZD1222 vaccination. These TCRs come from an adult in good health.

The chain joins TRBV4-1 to TRBJ2-5; TRBD2 matches 12 bases. V lost 8 bases and J lost 5; bases outside the gene matches: 12. The CDR3 is made up of 16 amino acids. Germline V lookup: CDR1 MGHRA, CDR2 YSYEKL. The CDR3 is CASGEASGGAKETQYF. The CDR3 nucleotides are TGCGCCAGCGGCGAAGCTAGCGGGGGGGCCAAGGAGACCCAGTACTTC.

The J gene is TRBJ1-3, the V gene TRBV4-1, with TRBD1 as a possible D gene (5 bases). The CDR3 totals 17 residues. Trimming shortened V by 3 bases and J by 0 bases, and 15 bases separated the two germline ends. Germline V gene data show CDR1 as MGHRA and CDR2 as YSYEKL. The CDR3 sequence is CASSQGNTGYSGNTIYF. CDR3 DNA sequence: TGCGCCAGCAGCCAGGGCAATACAGGTTACTCTGGAAACACCATATATTTT.

V is TRBV30 and J is TRBJ1-1; no reliable D call. The CDR3 is 14 residues long. Germline V gives CDR1 GTSNPN, CDR2 SVGIG (reference sequence). The germline V and J ends were trimmed by 6 bases and 4 bases, with 18 bases remaining between them. The CDR3: CACNLRTGGTEAFF. The CDR3 DNA is TGTGCCTGTAACCTCCGGACGGGAGGCACTGAAGCTTTCTTT.

This chain links TRBV9 with TRBJ2-7, with D maybe TRBD1 (6 bases). The V gene lost 0 bases and the J gene lost 7 bases, with 17 bases spanning the gap. The length of the CDR3 is 15 residues. Germline CDR1 reads SGDLS; CDR2 reads YYNGEE. Here the CDR3 reads CASSVAPDGQGEQYF. CDR3 coding DNA: TGTGCCAGCAGCGTAGCTCCTGACGGGCAGGGGGAGCAGTACTTC.

The rearrangement uses TRBV6-5 and TRBJ1-2, with TRBD1 matching 7 bases. Germline loops: CDR1 MNHEY, CDR2 SVGAGI. The CDR3 loop spans 16 amino acids. J was trimmed by 0 bases and V by 3 bases; bases with no gene match: 7. DNA of the CDR3: TGTGCCAGCAGTTATAGGACGACAGGGCCTAACTATGGCTACACCTTC. As protein: CASSYRTTGPNYGYTF.

V and J are TRBV19 and TRBJ1-5; TRBD1 aligns across 10 bases. The CDR3 covers 14 residues. Germline V gene lookup returns CDR1 LNHDA and CDR2 SQIVND (reference sequence). The junction had 2 bases not matched to a gene; V was cut back by 3 bases and J by 6 bases. The CDR3 region has the DNA TGTGCCAGTAGTATGGGACAGGGGCTTCAGCCCCAGCATTTT. This translates into CASSMGQGLQPQHF.